A single sample gave rise to the 8 T cell receptor beta chains below, sequenced in a study of long-term antiretroviral therapy in people with HIV. Runs used v3.0 of the immunoSEQ assay and were done at survey level. Using immunoSEQ multiplex PCR, the repertoire was profiled, and TCRdb retains in-frame clones only, with some absent. The table has about 12,000 clones, 82% seen once. This material consisted of unsorted PBMCs, taken around 8.1 years after starting antiretroviral therapy. The receptors here all came from a man aged 50 to 60 with HIV.

The genes are TRBV18 and TRBJ1-1, with D unclear. Between the trimmed V and J ends, which lost 0 bases and 3 bases, there was a span of 5 bases. This CDR3 has 13 amino acids. Germline CDR1 reads KGHSH; CDR2 reads LQKENI. The CDR3 protein is CASSPPVDTEAFF. The CDR3 DNA reads as TGTGCCAGCTCACCACCGGTGGACACTGAAGCTTTCTTT.

The chain recombines TRBV4-1 with TRBJ2-5; D uncertain. Germline V gene data show CDR1 as MGHRA and CDR2 as YSYEKL. The CDR3 is made up of 16 amino acids. Trimming removed 0 bases at V and 3 bases at J, with 14 bases between. CDR3 in DNA: TGCGCCAGCAGCCAAGATTTCTCGCAGACCAAAGAGACCCAGTACTTC. This gives the protein CASSQDFSQTKETQYF.

V gene TRBV7-6 combines with J gene TRBJ1-6, with D maybe TRBD1 (5 bases). CDR1 and CDR2 (germline): SGHVS, FNYEAQ. Trimming took 0 bases from V and 10 from J, leaving 13 bases between them. The CDR3 totals 15 residues. CDR3 in amino acids: CASSLASRVESPLHF. CDR3 DNA: TGTGCCAGCAGCTTAGCGTCCAGGGTTGAGTCACCCCTCCACTTT.

V and J are TRBV4-1 and TRBJ2-3; a possible D gene is TRBD2 (5 bases). V lost 4 bases to trimming and J lost 6 bases, with 11 bases between them. This CDR3 has 13 amino acids. The germline gives CDR1 MGHRA, CDR2 YSYEKL. The CDR3, as DNA: TGCGCCAGCAGCCCCTTCGGCGGGGATACGCAGTATTTT. The encoded protein is CASSPFGGDTQYF.

The rearrangement uses TRBV7-9 and TRBJ2-7; D uncertain. Trimming removed 4 bases at V and 0 bases at J, with 4 bases between. The CDR3 is 12 amino acids. Germline V lookup: CDR1 SEHNR, CDR2 FQNEAQ (reference sequence). The CDR3 here is CASSWSSYEQYF. CDR3 DNA: TGTGCCAGCAGCTGGAGCTCCTACGAGCAGTACTTC.

The chain recombines TRBV7-6 with TRBJ1-5; a weak D match, TRBD1 (5 bases). The CDR3 is 15 amino acids. Trimming pared 4 bases from V and 0 bases from J, leaving 10 bases between. Germline V CDR1 and CDR2: SGHVS, FNYEAQ. The CDR3, as DNA: TGTGCCAGCAGCTCCGGGGCCTATAGCAATCAGCCCCAGCATTTT. It yields the protein CASSSGAYSNQPQHF.

The chain couples TRBV30 to TRBJ2-5; the D gene could be TRBD1 or TRBD2 (6 bases each). The CDR3 is 11 residues long. The V end lost 5 bases, the J end lost 10 bases, and 14 bases lay between the germline ends. Germline V gene data show CDR1 as GTSNPN and CDR2 as SVGIG (reference sequence). The CDR3 DNA follows: TGTGCCTGGGGACTGGGGGGCGGCCAGTACTTC. Its translation: CAWGLGGGQYF.

The rearrangement uses TRBV11-3 and TRBJ1-1; D not certain. Germline V gene sequence: CDR1 SGHNT, CDR2 YENEEA. This CDR3 is built from 16 residues. V gave up 1 base and J gave up 3 bases, with 15 bases separating them. This chain's CDR3 is CASSLGWPPGDTEAFF. CDR3 in DNA: TGTGCCAGCAGCTTAGGTTGGCCCCCTGGGGACACTGAAGCTTTCTTT.